These 27 T cell receptor beta chains were sequenced from one sample in a study of T cells after yellow fever vaccination. Via MiXCR, TCRdb re-called the 5' RACE reads, giving one row per CDR3 protein. The sample includes approximately 150,000 distinct CDR3 sequences, approximately 6.2% of them seen just once. Sequencing was performed on CD4+ T cells sorted from PBMCs, taken on the day of the first yellow fever vaccination. The receptors here all came from a man in his late teens or twenties who received the YFV17D yellow fever vaccine.

This clonotype was observed many times. The V gene is TRBV7-2, the J gene TRBJ2-5; D is undetermined. Germline CDR1 reads SGHTA; CDR2 reads FQGNSA. The V end lost 5 bases, the J end lost 9 bases, and 10 bases lay between the germline ends. The CDR3 covers 11 residues. DNA for the CDR3: TGTGCCAGCAGCCTCCTTATCCCCCAGTACTTC. Translating it yields CASSLLIPQYF.

This clonotype was detected a few times. The chain is built from TRBV21-1 and TRBJ2-6. TRBV21-1 is a pseudogene segment. The CDR3 runs to 20 residues. As DNA, the CDR3 is TGTGCCAGCAGCAAAGTTGATTGCCATAATCTGGCCTCTGGGGCCAACGTCCTGACTTTC. Its protein is CASSKVDCHNLASGANVLTF.

The rearrangement joins TRBV11-2 to TRBJ1-1; D might be TRBD1 (5 bases). The CDR3 runs 12 residues. V was clipped by 5 bases and J by 3 bases, with 7 bases between them. The germline V gene has CDR1 SGHAT and CDR2 FQNNGV. CDR3 region: CASSVRDTEAFF. The CDR3 nucleotides read TGTGCCAGCAGCGTCAGGGACACTGAAGCTTTCTTT.

This clonotype came up a few times. The chain employs TRBV7-2 and TRBJ1-2; no firm D call. The CDR3 runs to 13 residues. V was shortened by 1 base and J by 3 bases, with 6 bases between the two germline ends. Germline CDR1 is SGHTA and CDR2 is FQGNSA. The CDR3 sequence is CASSLEPDYGYTF. DNA for the CDR3: TGTGCCAGCAGCTTAGAGCCGGACTATGGCTACACCTTC.

This clonotype came up many times. This chain joins TRBV5-1 and TRBJ2-1; 9 bases align to TRBD2. V shed 1 base, J shed 0 bases, and the junction held 5 bases outside the gene matches. This CDR3 is 17 amino acids long. Germline CDR1 reads SGHRS; CDR2 reads YFSETQ. The CDR3 DNA sequence: TGCGCCAGCAGCTTGATGCGTAGCGGGGGCTCCTACAATGAGCAGTTCTTC. Translating it yields CASSLMRSGGSYNEQFF.

This clonotype has only a few counts. This rearrangement joins TRBV10-3 to TRBJ2-5, with 12 bases matching TRBD2. From germline, CDR1 is ENHRY and CDR2 SYGVKD. The CDR3 loop spans 14 amino acids. V lost 5 bases to trimming and J lost 4 bases; unmatched junction nucleotides: 2. The CDR3 nucleotides are TGTGCCATCAGTCTAGCGGGGGGGAGAGAGACCCAGTACTTC. This sequence encodes CAISLAGGRETQYF.

There are a few counts of this clonotype. The chain uses TRBV5-1 and TRBJ2-7; 8 nucleotides match TRBD1. Unmatched junction bases numbered 9, after V lost 5 bases and J lost 5 bases. CDR3 length: 14 residues. The germline CDR1 and CDR2 sequences are SGHRS and YFSETQ. This CDR3 is CASSLQGGKNEQYF. The CDR3 DNA reads as TGCGCCAGCAGTCTACAGGGGGGCAAAAACGAGCAGTACTTC.

The chain employs TRBV7-3 and TRBJ2-6, with D possibly matching TRBD1 (6 bases). Between the trimmed V and J ends, which lost 1 base and 4 bases, there was a span of 14 bases. Germline loops: CDR1 SGHTA, CDR2 FQGTGA. This CDR3 is built from 17 residues. This CDR3 reads CASSLRGRAAGANVLTF. The CDR3 DNA is TGTGCCAGCAGCTTAAGGGGGCGGGCGGCCGGGGCCAACGTCCTGACTTTC. Drawing the rest from reference TRBV7-3 and TRBJ2-6, the complete variable domain is GAGVSQTPSNKVTEKGKYVELRCDPISGHTALYWYRQSLGQGPEFLIYFQGTGAADDSGLPNDRFFAVRPEGSVSTLKIQRTERGDSAVYLCASSLRGRAAGANVLTFGAGSRLTVL.

The table lists this clonotype with many counts. This chain links TRBV7-2 with TRBJ2-2, with 7 bases identical to TRBD1. The germline V gene has CDR1 SGHTA and CDR2 FQGNSA. The CDR3 runs to 17 residues. After removal of 1 base from V and 3 bases from J, the junction contained 8 bases not matched to a gene. The CDR3 nucleotides read TGTGCCAGCAGCTTAGTACAGGGGTCTATACACACCGGGGAGCTGTTTTTT. Its protein is CASSLVQGSIHTGELFF.

This clonotype has more than one count but fewer than ten. The chain joins TRBV9 to TRBJ2-5; D may be TRBD1 or TRBD2 (5 bases each). The CDR3 has 16 amino acids. CDR1 is SGDLS and CDR2 is YYNGEE in the germline V gene. The ends were cut back, 0 bases at V and 1 base at J, with 13 bases in the middle. The CDR3 DNA reads as TGTGCCAGCAGCGTAGCCTCCGACGGGGCCCAAGAGACCCAGTACTTC. Amino acids: CASSVASDGAQETQYF.

This clonotype was seen at least ten times. The chain is built from TRBV2 and TRBJ1-5, with D hard to call. The V end was cut by 2 bases, the J end by 6 bases, with 8 bases between. From germline, CDR1 is SNHLY and CDR2 FYNNEI. The CDR3 is 13 residues long. The CDR3 sequence is CASSERRSQPQHF. CDR3 bases: TGTGCCAGCAGTGAACGCCGTAGTCAGCCCCAGCATTTT. Full variable domain (missing parts from reference TRBV2 and TRBJ1-5): EPEVTQTPSHQVTQMGQEVILRCVPISNHLYFYWYRQILGQKVEFLVSFYNNEISEKSEIFDDQFSVERPDGSNFTLKIRSTKLEDSAMYFCASSERRSQPQHFGDGTRLSIL.

This clonotype appeared many times. V usage is TRBV5-1 and J usage is TRBJ1-2; 9 bases match TRBD1. Looked up from germline, CDR1 is SGHRS and CDR2 is YFSETQ. The J segment lost 2 bases and the V segment lost 1 base, leaving 6 bases of the junction unmatched. This CDR3 spans 16 amino acids. CDR3 DNA: TGCGCCAGCAGCTTGCTCGGACAGGGGAGGAACTATGGCTACACCTTC. It yields the protein CASSLLGQGRNYGYTF. Supplemented by reference TRBV5-1 and TRBJ1-2, the full variable domain reads KAGVTQTPRYLIKTRGQQVTLSCSPISGHRSVSWYQQTPGQGLQFLFEYFSETQRNKGNFPGRFSGRQFSNSRSEMNVSTLELGDSALYLCASSLLGQGRNYGYTFGSGTRLTVV.

In its sample, this clonotype was seen a few times. The chain couples TRBV6-5 to TRBJ2-1; 9 bases are a match to TRBD2. V was clipped by 7 bases and J by 7 bases; unmatched bases: 8. The CDR3 totals 14 residues. Germline V gives CDR1 MNHEY, CDR2 SVGAGI. CDR3 DNA: TGTGCCAGCATAGGCGGGGGGGCCAAAAATGAGCAGTTCTTC. It is translated as CASIGGGAKNEQFF.

There are many counts of this clonotype. One end of the junction varies from germline; a read error may be responsible. This chain uses TRBV29-1 with TRBJ1-1, with D possibly matching TRBD1 (6 bases). The CDR3 is made up of 13 amino acids. Germline CDR1 reads SQVTM; CDR2 reads ANQGSEA. Here the CDR3 DNA reads TGCAGCGCTGAATGGAAGGGGGGGACTGAAGCTTTCTTT. Amino acids: CSAEWKGGTEAFF. The full variable domain, completed using reference TRBV29-1 and TRBJ1-1, is SAVISQKPSRDICQRGTSLTIQCQVDSQVTMMFWYRQQPGQSLTLIATANQGSEATYESGFVIDKFPISRPNLTFSTLTVSNMSPEDSSIYLCSAEWKGGTEAFFGQGTRLTVV.

A few counts support this clonotype. The V gene is TRBV30, the J gene TRBJ2-1; TRBD1 might be the D (6 bases). Trimming removed 1 base at V and 12 bases at J, with 19 bases between. CDR1 is GTSNPN and CDR2 is SVGIG in the germline V gene (reference sequence). The CDR3 spans 14 residues. CDR3 residues: CAWSAENRAPRQFF. The DNA of the CDR3 is TGTGCCTGGAGTGCCGAAAACAGGGCACCGAGGCAGTTCTTC.

The rearrangement links TRBV4-2 to TRBJ2-1; TRBD2 agrees at 9 bases. The CDR3 is made up of 18 amino acids. Germline V gives CDR1 LGHNA, CDR2 YNFKEQ. The V and J ends lost 0 bases and 7 bases, in that order; junction bases with no gene match: 13. The CDR3 reads CASSQDGLGGGAHNEQFF. In nucleotides, the CDR3 is TGTGCCAGCAGCCAAGATGGGTTGGGCGGGGGGGCCCATAATGAGCAGTTCTTC.

This clonotype appeared many times. V is TRBV7-2 and J is TRBJ1-2; D gene ambiguous. CDR1 is SGHTA, CDR2 FQGNSA, per germline. V lost 3 bases and J 2 bases, leaving 10 bases between the germline ends. CDR3 length equals 14 residues. The CDR3 here is CASSFDRANYGYTF. The CDR3 DNA sequence: TGTGCCAGCAGCTTTGATAGGGCGAACTATGGCTACACCTTC.

The table lists this clonotype with a few counts. The CDR3 DNA reads as TGCGCCAGCAGCTTGTTTGCACGGGAGACCCAGTACTTC. Translated, it gives CASSLFARETQYF. V usage is TRBV5-1 and J usage is TRBJ2-5; D not resolved. Germline V CDR1 and CDR2: SGHRS, YFSETQ. The CDR3 covers 13 residues. V shed 1 base and J shed 5 bases, with 9 bases lying between them.

In this sample, this clonotype turned up a few times. The chain carries TRBV20-1 and TRBJ2-5, with 7 positions matching TRBD2. After removal of 3 bases from V and 1 base from J, the junction contained 5 bases not matched to a gene. The germline CDR1 and CDR2 sequences are DFQATT and SNEGSKA (reference sequence). This CDR3 has 14 residues. For the CDR3, the DNA is TGCAGTGCTAGTGGGGCGGGAGTCCAAGAGACCCAGTACTTC. It translates to CSASGAGVQETQYF.

The chain recombines TRBV7-6 with TRBJ2-6, with 7 bases that match TRBD1. Germline CDR1 reads SGHVS; CDR2 reads FNYEAQ. V was pared by 5 bases and J by 1 base, with 14 bases of the junction left unmatched. The CDR3 is 19 residues long. CDR3 protein: CASSTDRRLLTSGANVLTF. CDR3 nucleotide sequence: TGTGCCAGCAGCACGGACAGGAGGCTTCTGACGTCTGGGGCCAACGTCCTGACTTTC.

This clonotype was detected a few times. The CDR3 loop is CASSPPSGNEQYV. DNA of the CDR3: TGTGCCAGCTCACCACCGTCAGGGAACGAGCAGTACGTC. The chain has TRBV18 and TRBJ2-7; D is perhaps TRBD1 (5 bases). The germline V gene encodes CDR1 KGHSH and CDR2 LQKENI. With 0 bases removed from V and 5 bases from J, the gap between germline ends came to 8 bases. The CDR3 sequence is 13 residues long.

This chain joins TRBV20-1 and TRBJ2-5, with D perhaps matching TRBD2 (6 bases). Germline-derived CDR1 and CDR2 are DFQATT and SNEGSKA (reference sequence). The CDR3 is 13 residues long. Trimming left V 5 bases short and J 4 bases short, with 14 bases between. The CDR3 is CSAPVGGGETQYF. The CDR3 coding sequence is TGCAGTGCTCCGGTGGGGGGAGGAGAGACCCAGTACTTC.

The table lists this clonotype with many counts. The chain has TRBV4-1 and TRBJ2-7; 10 bases map to TRBD1. The V gene's germline CDR1 is MGHRA and CDR2 YSYEKL. The J segment lost 4 bases and the V segment lost 1 base, leaving 13 bases of the junction unmatched. The CDR3 is 18 residues long. DNA of the CDR3: TGCGCCAGCAGCCAAGTGCCCCTCGGGACAGGGGAAGGGTACGAGCAGTACTTC. Amino acid sequence: CASSQVPLGTGEGYEQYF.

Many counts were recorded for this clonotype. The chain is built from TRBV24-1 and TRBJ2-3, with 8 bases aligning to TRBD1. This CDR3 is built from 15 residues. The V gene's germline CDR1 is KGHDR and CDR2 SFDVKD. Germline trimming cut 2 bases from V and 2 bases from J; bases unmatched to any gene: 2. CDR3 sequence (DNA): TGTGCCACCAGTGATTCGCAGGGGGCCACAGATACGCAGTATTTT. Protein product: CATSDSQGATDTQYF.

Ten or more counts support this clonotype. V and J are TRBV7-3 and TRBJ1-2; 11 positions agree with TRBD1. V dropped 5 bases and J dropped 8; count of bases not matched to a gene: 4. Germline assignment: CDR1 SGHTA and CDR2 FQGTGA. The CDR3 sequence is 13 residues long. The CDR3 sequence is CASSQRTGGGYTF. In nucleotides, the CDR3 is TGTGCCAGCAGCCAGAGGACAGGGGGCGGCTACACCTTC.

This clonotype was observed many times. In nucleotides, the CDR3 is TGTGCCAGCAGCTTAGGGGGGAAATCCTACGAGCAGTACGTC. This gives the protein CASSLGGKSYEQYV. The chain uses TRBV7-2 and TRBJ2-7; tentatively, D is TRBD1 or TRBD2 (5 bases each). The CDR3 consists of 14 residues. Trimming shortened V by 1 base and J by 1 base, and 8 bases separated the two germline ends. Germline values: CDR1 SGHTA, CDR2 FQGNSA.

The table lists this clonotype with many counts. The chain has TRBV7-2 and TRBJ1-5; TRBD1 matches at 7 bases. V shed 1 base, J shed 5 bases, and the junction held 2 bases outside the gene matches. The CDR3 extends over 14 amino acids. CDR1 is SGHTA, CDR2 FQGNSA, per germline. The CDR3 sequence: CASSLEGGYQPQHF. Here the CDR3 DNA reads TGTGCCAGCAGCTTAGAAGGGGGCTATCAGCCCCAGCATTTT.